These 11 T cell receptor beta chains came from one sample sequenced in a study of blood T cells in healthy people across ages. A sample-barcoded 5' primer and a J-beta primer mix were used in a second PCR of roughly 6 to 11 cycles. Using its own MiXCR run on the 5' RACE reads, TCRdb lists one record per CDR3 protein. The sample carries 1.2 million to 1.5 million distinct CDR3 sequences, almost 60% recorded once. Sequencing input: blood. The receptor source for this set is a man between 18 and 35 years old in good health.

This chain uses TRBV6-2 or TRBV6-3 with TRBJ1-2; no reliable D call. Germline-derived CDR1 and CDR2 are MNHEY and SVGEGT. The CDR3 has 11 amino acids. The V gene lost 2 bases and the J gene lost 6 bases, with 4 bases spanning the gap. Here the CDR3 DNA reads TGTGCCAGCAGTTACCCCGATGGCTACACCTTC. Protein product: CASSYPDGYTF.

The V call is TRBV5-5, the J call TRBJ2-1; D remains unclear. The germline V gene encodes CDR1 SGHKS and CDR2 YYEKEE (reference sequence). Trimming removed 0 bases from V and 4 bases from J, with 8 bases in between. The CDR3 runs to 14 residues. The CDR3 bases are TGTGCCAGCAGCTTGGATCCCGATTACAATGAGCAGTTCTTC. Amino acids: CASSLDPDYNEQFF.

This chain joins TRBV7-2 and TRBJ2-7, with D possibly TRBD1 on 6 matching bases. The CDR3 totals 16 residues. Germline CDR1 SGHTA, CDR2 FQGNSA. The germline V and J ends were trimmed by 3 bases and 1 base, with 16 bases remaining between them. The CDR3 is CASSFQSYRASYEQYF. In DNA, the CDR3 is TGTGCCAGCAGCTTTCAGAGCTACAGGGCGTCCTACGAGCAGTACTTC.

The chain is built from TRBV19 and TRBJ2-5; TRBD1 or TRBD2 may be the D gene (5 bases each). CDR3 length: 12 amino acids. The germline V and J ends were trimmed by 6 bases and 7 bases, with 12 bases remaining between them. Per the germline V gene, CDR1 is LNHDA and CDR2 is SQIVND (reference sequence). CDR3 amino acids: CASSGTLGTQYF. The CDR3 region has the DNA TGTGCCAGTAGCGGGACGCTGGGGACCCAGTACTTC.

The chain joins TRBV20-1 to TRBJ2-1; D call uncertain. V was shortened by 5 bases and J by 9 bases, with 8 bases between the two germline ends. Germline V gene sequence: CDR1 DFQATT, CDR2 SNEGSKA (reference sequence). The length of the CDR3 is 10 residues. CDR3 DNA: TGCAGTGCTGCTAGGAGTGAGCAGTTCTTC. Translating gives CSAARSEQFF.

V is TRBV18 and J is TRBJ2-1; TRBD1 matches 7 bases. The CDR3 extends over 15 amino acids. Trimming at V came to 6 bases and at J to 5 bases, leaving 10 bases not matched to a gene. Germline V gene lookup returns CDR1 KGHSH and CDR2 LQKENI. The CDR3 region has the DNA TGTGCCAGCTCGACAGGGTCGAGGGGTAACAATGAGCAGTTCTTC. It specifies CASSTGSRGNNEQFF.

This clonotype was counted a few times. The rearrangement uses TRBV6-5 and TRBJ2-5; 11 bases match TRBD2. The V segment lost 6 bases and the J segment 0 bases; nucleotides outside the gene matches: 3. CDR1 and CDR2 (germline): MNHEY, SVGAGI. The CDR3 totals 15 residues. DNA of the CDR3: TGTGCCAGCAGCCGACTAGCGGGGTACCAAGAGACCCAGTACTTC. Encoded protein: CASSRLAGYQETQYF.

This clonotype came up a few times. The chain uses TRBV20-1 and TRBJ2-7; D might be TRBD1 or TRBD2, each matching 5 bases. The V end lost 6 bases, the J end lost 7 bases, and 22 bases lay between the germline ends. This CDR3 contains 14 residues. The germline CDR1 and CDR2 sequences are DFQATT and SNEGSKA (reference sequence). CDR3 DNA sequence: TGCAGTGCCGGGACGGCGGCGGATCACAATGAGCAGTACTTC. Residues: CSAGTAADHNEQYF.

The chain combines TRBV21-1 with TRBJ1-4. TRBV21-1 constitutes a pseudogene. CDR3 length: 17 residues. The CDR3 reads CASSKGGPRRSNEKLFF. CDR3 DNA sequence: TGTGCCAGCAGCAAAGGTGGGCCGCGGCGGTCTAATGAAAAACTGTTTTTT.

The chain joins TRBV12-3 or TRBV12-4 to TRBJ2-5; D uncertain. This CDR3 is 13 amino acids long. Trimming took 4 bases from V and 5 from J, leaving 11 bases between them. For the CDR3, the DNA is TGTGCCAGCAGTTCCCTGATCGGGGAGACCCAGTACTTC. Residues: CASSSLIGETQYF.

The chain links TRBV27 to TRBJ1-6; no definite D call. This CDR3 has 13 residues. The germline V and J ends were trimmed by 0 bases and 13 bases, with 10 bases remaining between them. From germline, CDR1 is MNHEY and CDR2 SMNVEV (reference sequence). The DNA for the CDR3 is TGTGCCAGCAGTTTATCTGGGGAAACCCCCCTCCACTTT. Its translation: CASSLSGETPLHF.